This T cell receptor (beta chain) was documented in a study of CD8+ T cells in alopecia areata. The CDR3 is 16 amino acids. The J segment lost 7 bases and the V segment lost 3 bases, leaving 7 bases of the junction unmatched. Germline V lookup: CDR1 SGHDT, CDR2 YYEEEE. RNA was extracted and reverse transcribed into cDNA as the sequencing template. Sequencing was performed with immunoSEQ multiplex PCR; in TCRdb, only in-frame clones are kept and a portion is missing. This sample has about 97,000 clones, with 41% found just once. With regard to this clone: Other DNA sequences from this sample encode an identical CDR3 as well.

The chain couples TRBV5-6 to TRBJ2-1; 13 bases fit TRBD2. The clonotype was recovered from a human donor with alopecia areata. The sequenced sample was CD4+ T cells sorted from blood. DNA for the CDR3: TGTGCCAGCAGCTCAGGACTAGCGGGAGTATCTAATGAGCAGTTCTTC. Its translation: CASSSGLAGVSNEQFF.